Sequencing of this T cell receptor beta chain was carried out in a study of cytomegalovirus exposure and HLA in healthy donors. Both 60 Vbeta primers and 13 Jbeta primers went into the PCR. TCRdb's copy holds only in-frame clones and misses some; the assay was immunoSEQ multiplex PCR. Of 180,000 or so clones listed, about 75% are singletons. J lost 3 bases, V lost 7 bases, and 9 bases had no gene match. CDR3 length: 14 amino acids. Germline V gene lookup returns CDR1 SQVTM and CDR2 ANQGSEA. This clonotype was sampled from a man aged 35-49 years in good health and CMV-seropositive. The specimen was PBMCs. The chain has TRBV29-1 and TRBJ2-1, with 7 positions matching TRBD1. The CDR3 here is CSARDRFLYNEQFF. The CDR3 DNA reads as TGCAGCGCTAGGGACAGATTCCTCTACAATGAGCAGTTCTTC.